This entry describes one TCR beta chain. This clonotype was observed a handful of times. The clone's antigen remains unknown. No base qualities exist here, and no much larger clone lies one base off it. This entry belongs to a study of CD8 T cells in ankylosing spondylitis (dated by TCRdb to about 2017). Regarding the research as a whole: The study set out to find disease-linked TCR variants by profiling T cell receptor beta repertoires in ankylosing spondylitis patients and healthy donors. In total, the full study cohort was made up of about 99 healthy donors and 25 to 30 ankylosing spondylitis patients. Peripheral blood was sampled, and synovial fluid was also collected from ankylosing spondylitis patients.

The paper's findings and limits, for the study overall: A CD8+ phenotype was shown by the disease-linked clones, which were found at relatively low frequencies in peripheral blood. The disease-linked clones were reported as significantly enriched in matched synovial fluid samples from ankylosing spondylitis patients. Blood from ankylosing spondylitis patients appeared to be characterized by a TCR beta motif made up of under ten highly homologous amino acid variants. Some TCR beta motif variants had previously been reported in synovial fluid and blood of reactive arthritis patients, which suggested common disease-initiation mechanisms.

TCRdb names Illumina HiSeq 2500 as the instrument used. Quantitative 5'-RACE with molecular barcodes was the method used to prepare the TCR beta libraries. Regarding the original processing steps: A new computational method based on a probabilistic model of VDJ rearrangement was used to identify disease-linked TCR variants. The public reads were reprocessed in TCRdb via fastp at Q25 and MiXCR, keeping in-frame beta chains. Every CDR3 protein is listed once, alongside the most common genes and DNA of its rows. TCRdb's processing, not the authors', yielded these V and J calls. A total of roughly 670,000 distinct CDR3 sequences appear in this sample, 15% to 20% of them only once. The ten top clones hold approximately 18% of the sample. The CDR3 runs 18 residues from the cysteine to the phenylalanine. Just the 54-base CDR3 DNA is kept, in frame starting at base 1. From V the trimming removes 3 bases and from J it removes 5 bases, while the gene matches leave 17 bases of the junction unaccounted for. Sequences KGHDR (CDR1) and SFDVKD (CDR2) are obtained from the germline V gene.

Material: blood, either unsorted or a sorted T cell fraction (not recorded which). This clonotype was sampled from a male donor with ankylosing spondylitis. The V and J segments used are TRBV24-1 and TRBJ2-5; 7 nucleotides in the junction match TRBD1. The DNA sequence is TGTGCCACCAGTGATCCGGGAACTTGGACAGGCCTGGGGGAGACCCAGTACTTC. Its protein reads: CATSDPGTWTGLGETQYF.